The rows below give T cell receptor beta chains drawn from one sample of a study of blood T cells in healthy people across ages. TCRdb reprocessed the 5' RACE reads with MiXCR, giving one entry per CDR3 protein. The sample includes about 1,400,000 distinct CDR3 sequences, about 43% of them seen just once. The sequenced material came from blood. The receptors here all came from a woman aged 18-30 years in good health. Both conserved end residues are trimmed from each CDR3. Each record gives: J gene, V gene, CDR3 protein.

j_gene: TRBJ2-1; v_gene: TRBV5-1; CDR3aa: ASSTRLAGAHNEQF
j_gene: TRBJ2-7; v_gene: TRBV29-1; CDR3aa: SVDQGRYEQY
j_gene: TRBJ1-2; v_gene: TRBV10-3; CDR3aa: AISQEMRINYGYT
j_gene: TRBJ2-7; v_gene: TRBV10-3; CDR3aa: AISERGLGEQY
j_gene: TRBJ1-3; v_gene: TRBV4-1; CDR3aa: ASSLARGNTIY
j_gene: TRBJ2-1; v_gene: TRBV5-5; CDR3aa: ASTSGTTLYNEQF
j_gene: TRBJ1-2; v_gene: TRBV10-3; CDR3aa: AISIGQIYT
j_gene: TRBJ2-1; v_gene: TRBV20-1; CDR3aa: SATGLTYNEQF
j_gene: TRBJ1-1; v_gene: TRBV9; CDR3aa: ASSVTNGAEAF
j_gene: TRBJ2-5; v_gene: TRBV7-9; CDR3aa: ASSQGRRGQETQY
j_gene: TRBJ2-3; v_gene: TRBV6-6; CDR3aa: ASTETPPSTDTQY
j_gene: NA; v_gene: TRBV12-3/TRBV12-4; CDR3aa: ASMADIVYEQY
j_gene: TRBJ2-7; v_gene: TRBV6-6; CDR3aa: ASSRTNRLAVSYEQY
j_gene: TRBJ2-3; v_gene: TRBV24-1; CDR3aa: ATSDPRGSADTQY
j_gene: TRBJ2-7; v_gene: TRBV14; CDR3aa: ASSRDGSPSYEQY
j_gene: TRBJ2-7; v_gene: TRBV5-1; CDR3aa: ASSSATVRAYEQY
j_gene: TRBJ2-2; v_gene: TRBV5-1; CDR3aa: ASSGGTGPTGELF
j_gene: TRBJ2-7; v_gene: TRBV7-9; CDR3aa: ASSPLGLAGGEQY
j_gene: TRBJ1-2; v_gene: TRBV6-6; CDR3aa: ASSQEPQGHGYT
j_gene: TRBJ2-1; v_gene: TRBV29-1; CDR3aa: SSRGFPYNEQF
j_gene: TRBJ2-4; v_gene: TRBV3-1; CDR3aa: ASSKGLAGAGNIQY
j_gene: TRBJ2-3; v_gene: TRBV18; CDR3aa: ASSLDGMTDTQY
j_gene: TRBJ1-4; v_gene: TRBV29-1; CDR3aa: SVEIDRAPEKLF
j_gene: TRBJ1-2; v_gene: TRBV4-1; CDR3aa: ASSPKGTDSNYGYT
j_gene: TRBJ2-7; v_gene: TRBV20-1; CDR3aa: SARGAGQGAYEQY
j_gene: TRBJ2-5; v_gene: TRBV4-1; CDR3aa: ASSQGPGTETQY
j_gene: TRBJ2-5; v_gene: TRBV7-2; CDR3aa: ASTLGTSQETQY
j_gene: TRBJ2-7; v_gene: TRBV20-1; CDR3aa: SANRDRGSGEQY
j_gene: TRBJ2-4; v_gene: TRBV7-6; CDR3aa: ASSSDPSDIQY
j_gene: TRBJ2-7; v_gene: TRBV5-6; CDR3aa: ASTARRVLPPGEQY
j_gene: NA; v_gene: TRBV2; CDR3aa: ASSERLAGETQY
j_gene: TRBJ2-5; v_gene: TRBV7-2; CDR3aa: ASSFPGAQQY
j_gene: TRBJ2-1; v_gene: TRBV11-1; CDR3aa: ASSPLRLAGGAEQF
j_gene: TRBJ2-2; v_gene: TRBV9; CDR3aa: ASSVDLTGELF
j_gene: TRBJ1-2; v_gene: TRBV6-5; CDR3aa: ASRMDRDPDYGYT
j_gene: TRBJ2-1; v_gene: TRBV18; CDR3aa: ASSPPDRGPMSSYNEQF
j_gene: TRBJ2-1; v_gene: TRBV6-1; CDR3aa: ASSRTLAYEQF
j_gene: TRBJ2-7; v_gene: TRBV20-1; CDR3aa: SARAVGSLTPYEQY
j_gene: NA; v_gene: TRBV30; CDR3aa: ACGLNEQY
j_gene: TRBJ2-7; v_gene: TRBV10-3; CDR3aa: AISDRTVSYEQY
j_gene: TRBJ1-5; v_gene: TRBV9; CDR3aa: ASNQGFGNQPQH
j_gene: TRBJ1-1; v_gene: TRBV11-1; CDR3aa: ASSLAGRPEGEAF
j_gene: NA; v_gene: TRBV12-5; CDR3aa: ASGLVPSVGGSYEQY
j_gene: TRBJ2-1; v_gene: TRBV6-2/TRBV6-3; CDR3aa: ASNTPGGYLPYNEQF
j_gene: TRBJ2-7; v_gene: TRBV10-3; CDR3aa: AISGATWDRGAYEQY
j_gene: TRBJ2-7; v_gene: TRBV28; CDR3aa: ASSFDRHLTYEQY
j_gene: TRBJ2-7; v_gene: TRBV18; CDR3aa: ASSQTGAREQY
j_gene: TRBJ1-1; v_gene: TRBV29-1; CDR3aa: SVLNGGNTEAF
j_gene: TRBJ1-2; v_gene: TRBV20-1; CDR3aa: SDVGYT
j_gene: TRBJ1-5; v_gene: TRBV15; CDR3aa: ATSRDLSPNQPQH
j_gene: TRBJ2-7; v_gene: TRBV3-1; CDR3aa: ASSQAAGAYEQY
j_gene: TRBJ2-7; v_gene: TRBV7-3; CDR3aa: ASSLGSGPFYEQY
j_gene: TRBJ2-1; v_gene: TRBV9; CDR3aa: ASSFPAQSVSYNEQF
j_gene: NA; v_gene: TRBV10-2; CDR3aa: AIGGRDTYEQY
j_gene: TRBJ2-3; v_gene: TRBV7-2; CDR3aa: ASSREPGRGADTQY